Sequencing of this TCR beta chain was carried out in a study of blood T cells in healthy people across ages. Alongside a J-beta primer mix, a sample-barcoded 5' primer served in a second PCR lasting about 7 to 11 cycles. One entry per CDR3 protein results from TCRdb running MiXCR on the 5' RACE reads. Among about 1.4 million distinct CDR3 sequences listed, approximately 59% were seen once. This clonotype has only one observation. Germline loops: CDR1 DFQATT, CDR2 SNEGSKA (reference sequence). V was pared by 2 bases and J by 1 base, with 17 bases between. The CDR3 loop spans 16 amino acids. The source is a man between 18 and 29 years old in good health. The sequenced sample consisted of blood. The chain is built from TRBV20-1 and TRBJ1-2; no definite D call. The CDR3 DNA sequence: TGCAGTGCTAGATGGCCCGGAGACGAGAATAACTATGGCTACACCTTC. It is translated as CSARWPGDENNYGYTF.